This entry features one TCR beta chain sequence. No antigen is known for it. V lost 1 base and J 4 bases, leaving 8 bases between the germline ends. CDR1 and CDR2 from the germline V gene are SGHTA and FQGNSA. The CDR3 length is 14 residues. These data belong to a study of STAT5B mutations in CD4+ large granular lymphocyte leukemia. For the study at large: Among healthy controls, a particular HLA allele went with more CDR3 'QG' motifs.

Points from the study as a whole: Top patient clones used TRBV06 genes more often: 8/27 versus 2/35 in controls.

The method was immunoSEQ multiplex PCR; TCRdb's version includes in-frame clones alone and lacks a portion of them. This sample has 30,000 to 40,000 clones, with more than 65% found just once. The sequence was obtained from a human donor in good health. The sample taken for sequencing was CD4+ T cells from blood buffy coats. The V and J genes are TRBV7-2 and TRBJ1-5; D is perhaps TRBD1 (6 bases). The DNA of the CDR3 is TGTGCCAGCAGCTTAGGACAGGAGAATCAGCCCCAGCATTTT. Translating it yields CASSLGQENQPQHF.